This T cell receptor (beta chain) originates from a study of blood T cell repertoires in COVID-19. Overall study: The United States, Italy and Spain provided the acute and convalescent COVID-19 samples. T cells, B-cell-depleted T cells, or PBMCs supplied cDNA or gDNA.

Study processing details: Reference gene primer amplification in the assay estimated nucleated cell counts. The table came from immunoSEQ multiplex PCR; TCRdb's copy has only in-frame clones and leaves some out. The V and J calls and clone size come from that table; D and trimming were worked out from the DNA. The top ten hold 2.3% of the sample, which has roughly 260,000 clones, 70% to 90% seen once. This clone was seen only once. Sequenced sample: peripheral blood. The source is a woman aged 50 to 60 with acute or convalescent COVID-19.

The CDR3 region has the DNA TGTGCCAGCATCAGGGTCTTGACAACTAATGAAAAACTGTTTTTT. It translates to CASIRVLTTNEKLFF. The chain joins TRBV6-5 to TRBJ1-4; a weak D match, TRBD1 (5 bases). The CDR3 contains 15 residues. V lost 7 bases and J 0 bases, leaving 12 bases between the germline ends. CDR1 is MNHEY and CDR2 is SVGAGI in the germline V gene.